The rows below give T cell receptor beta chains drawn from one sample of a study of response to subunit inactivated influenza vaccine. A single record per CDR3 protein comes from TCRdb applying MiXCR to the RT-PCR reads. The sample carries under 950,000 distinct CDR3 sequences, around 21% recorded once. The material sequenced was PBMCs from blood, taken 4 to 6 days after vaccination. The source of these receptors is a man aged 50-59 years who received an inactivated influenza vaccine. CDR3s include the opening cysteine and the closing phenylalanine or tryptophan. D genes are given only for firm matches. Size values are once, few and many counts, or a class for expanded clones, and some rows have none.

>TRBJ2-7|15|TRBV7-2|few|NA
TGTGCCAGCAGCTTGTCTTTTCAGGGGCCCCACGAGCAGTACTTC
CASSLSFQGPHEQYF
>TRBJ2-5|13|TRBV24-1|NA|NA
TGTGCCACCAGTGACCTGAGGGAAGAGACCCAGTACTTC
CATSDLREETQYF
>TRBJ1-2|15|TRBV10-3|few|NA
TGTGCCATCAGTGATGTGGGAAAGACTAACTATGGCTACACCTTC
CAISDVGKTNYGYTF
>TRBJ1-5|14|TRBV28|many|NA
TGTGCCAGCAGTAGACAGCATAGCAATCAGCCCCAGCATTTT
CASSRQHSNQPQHF
>TRBJ2-3|13|TRBV20-1|few|NA
TGCAGTGCTAGAGATCTGACCATATATACGCAGTATTTT
CSARDLTIYTQYF
>TRBJ1-3|13|TRBV6-2/TRBV6-3|NA|NA
TGTGCCAGCGTAGTGAACTCTGGAAACACCATATATTTT
CASVVNSGNTIYF
>TRBJ2-2|18|TRBV27|few|TRBD1
TGTGCCAGCGGACCAGGGGGCTTTAGGACTCTGAACACCGGGGAGCTGTTTTTT
CASGPGGFRTLNTGELFF
>TRBJ1-1|14|TRBV4-3|NA|NA
TGCGCCAGCAGCCAAGCCGAGAGGGTCACTGAAGCTTTCTTT
CASSQAERVTEAFF
>TRBJ2-7|16|TRBV15|NA|NA
TGTGCCACCAGCAGAGATCAGAACAGGCTGTCAGGCGAGCAGTACTTC
CATSRDQNRLSGEQYF
>TRBJ2-5|19|TRBV15|many|NA
TGTGCCACCAGGGACACCATTCTTTTGGGCAAAACGTACCAAGAGACCCAGTACTTC
CATRDTILLGKTYQETQYF
>TRBJ1-2|13|TRBV20-1|few|TRBD1
TGCAGTGCTAGCGGGACAGGGGCTCATGGCTACACCTTC
CSASGTGAHGYTF
>TRBJ2-4|17|TRBV6-2/TRBV6-3|NA|TRBD2
TGTGCCAGCAGTTACCGGCGGGAGAGGTTCGGCAAAAACATTCAGTACTTC
CASSYRRERFGKNIQYF
>TRBJ2-1|18|TRBV12-3/TRBV12-4|few|TRBD2
TGTGCCAGCAGTTTGAGGACTAGCGGGCTGAGCTCCTACAATGAGCAGTTCTTC
CASSLRTSGLSSYNEQFF
>TRBJ2-3|15|TRBV12-3/TRBV12-4|few|NA
TGTGCCAGCAGTCCTTGGGGCTCTCCCACAGATACGCAGTATTTT
CASSPWGSPTDTQYF
>TRBJ1-2|13|TRBV12-3/TRBV12-4|NA|TRBD1
TGTGCCAGCAGTTTACCTGACAGGGCTGGCTACACCTTC
CASSLPDRAGYTF
>TRBJ2-2|13|TRBV15|few|NA
TGTGCCACCAGCAGAGTTAGGGCCGGGGAGCTGTTTTTT
CATSRVRAGELFF
>TRBJ2-7|15|TRBV15|few|NA
TGTGCCACCAGCCTCGGGTCGGGGGATACCTACGAGCAGTACTTC
CATSLGSGDTYEQYF
>TRBJ2-3|19|TRBV27|few|TRBD2
TGTGCCACCTCGTTCTCCCGGGGTGGCGGGAGCTCGTCAGGAGATACGCAGTATTTT
CATSFSRGGGSSSGDTQYF
>TRBJ1-1|12|TRBV7-9|few|NA
TGTGCCAGCAGCACCCAGGGAACTGAAGCTTTCTTT
CASSTQGTEAFF
>TRBJ2-7|15|TRBV4-3|NA|TRBD1
TGCGCCAGCAGCCAAGGGCAGGGGGCCACCTACGAGCAGTACTTC
CASSQGQGATYEQYF
>TRBJ2-1|14|TRBV7-2|NA|NA
TGTGCCAGCAGCTTAGACACAGGGTACAATGAGCAGTTCTTC
CASSLDTGYNEQFF
>TRBJ2-7|18|TRBV5-1|few|TRBD2
TGCGCCAGCAGCTTGCACCCTCCCCGTAGCGGGAGGGCCACCGAGCAGTACTTC
CASSLHPPRSGRATEQYF
>TRBJ1-1|14|TRBV12-3/TRBV12-4|NA|NA
TGTGCCAGCAGTCGAGGGATTGTAGGCACCTTGGCTTTCTTT
CASSRGIVGTLAFF